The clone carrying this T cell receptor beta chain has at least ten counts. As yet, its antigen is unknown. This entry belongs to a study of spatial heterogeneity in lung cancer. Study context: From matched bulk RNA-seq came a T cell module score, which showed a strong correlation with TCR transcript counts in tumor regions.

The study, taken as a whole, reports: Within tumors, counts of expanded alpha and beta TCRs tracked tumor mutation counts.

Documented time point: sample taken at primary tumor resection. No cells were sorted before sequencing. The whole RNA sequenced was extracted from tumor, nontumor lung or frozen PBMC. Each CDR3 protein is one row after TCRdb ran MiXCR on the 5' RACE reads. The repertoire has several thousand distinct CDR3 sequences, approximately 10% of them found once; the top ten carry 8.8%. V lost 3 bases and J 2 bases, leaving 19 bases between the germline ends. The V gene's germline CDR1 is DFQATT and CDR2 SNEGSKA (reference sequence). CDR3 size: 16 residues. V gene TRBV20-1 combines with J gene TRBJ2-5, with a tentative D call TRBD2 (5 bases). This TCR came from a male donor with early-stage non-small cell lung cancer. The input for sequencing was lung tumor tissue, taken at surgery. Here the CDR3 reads CSASTAYEGVQETQYF. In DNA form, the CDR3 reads TGCAGTGCTAGTACCGCGTATGAGGGCGTACAAGAGACCCAGTACTTC.